The clone carrying this T cell receptor (beta chain) has ten or more counts. This specimen belongs to a study of type 1 regulatory T cells. Whole-study context: An in vitro protocol generated T-allo10, a Tr1-enriched, alloantigen-specific CD4 T cell product.

The CDR3 runs to 11 residues. Looked up from germline, CDR1 is DFQATT and CDR2 is SNEGSKA (reference sequence). V was cut by 6 bases and J by 7 bases, with 10 bases left in between. In TCRdb, the reads were re-called with MiXCR into one record per CDR3 protein. The table includes approximately 100,000 distinct CDR3 sequences, roughly a third detected once. The chain carries TRBV20-1 and TRBJ2-4; the D is unclear. The clonotype comes from a human donor in good health. Sequenced input: CD4+ T cells, either the whole sample or a sorted fraction (not recorded which). CDR3: CSARTGNIQYF. In DNA form, the CDR3 reads TGCAGTGCGAGGACCGGGAACATTCAGTACTTC.